One sample yielded the 8 T cell receptor beta chains listed below, sequenced in a study of CD8 T cells in Susac syndrome. The authors reverse transcribed roughly 0.5 to 1 ug RNA with random hexamers. TCRdb ran MiXCR on the immunoSEQ multiplex PCR reads and lists one entry per CDR3 protein. The sample shows some 300,000 distinct CDR3 sequences, roughly 85% of them seen only once. Input material: CD8+ T cells from PBMCs. These receptors came from a human donor with multiple sclerosis.

The V call is TRBV15, the J call TRBJ2-7; D call uncertain. The CDR3 is 16 residues long. Trimming stripped 2 bases from V and 2 bases from J, with 16 bases between. Germline lookup yields CDR1 LNHNV and CDR2 YYDKDF (reference sequence). The CDR3 here is CATSRPGAPGTYEQYF. The CDR3 region has the DNA TGTGCCACCAGCAGACCGGGCGCTCCTGGGACCTACGAGCAGTACTTC. Supplemented by reference TRBV15 and TRBJ2-7, the full variable domain reads DAMVIQNPRYQVTQFGKPVTLSCSQTLNHNVMYWYQQKSSQAPKLLFHYYDKDFNNEADTPDNFQSRRPNTSFCFLDIRSPGLGDTAMYLCATSRPGAPGTYEQYFGPGTRLTVT.

The chain couples TRBV27 to TRBJ2-3; tentative D call: TRBD2 (6 bases). V dropped 3 bases and J dropped 6 bases, with 10 bases sitting between them. This CDR3 is 13 amino acids long. Germline V gives CDR1 MNHEY, CDR2 SMNVEV (reference sequence). This CDR3 reads CASSFGGPDTQYF. DNA of the CDR3: TGTGCCAGCAGTTTTGGAGGGCCCGATACGCAGTATTTT.

The chain carries TRBV4-3 and TRBJ2-1; TRBD2 matches 12 bases. From germline, CDR1 is LGHNA and CDR2 YSLEER. CDR3 length: 17 residues. With 4 bases clipped from V and 0 bases from J, the junction kept 4 bases outside the gene matches. The CDR3 DNA is TGCGCCAGCAGCCCAGAACTAGCGGGAGGCTCCTACAATGAGCAGTTCTTC. It is translated as CASSPELAGGSYNEQFF.

J is TRBJ1-3 and V is TRBV7-2; 9 bases are shared with TRBD1. V shed 8 bases and J 2 bases; nucleotides not matched to a gene: 10. CDR1 SGHTA and CDR2 FQGNSA come from the germline V gene. The CDR3 spans 16 residues. In DNA form, the CDR3 reads TGTGCCAGCGGGGACAGGGTCCAAACTGCTGGAAACACCATATATTTT. This sequence encodes CASGDRVQTAGNTIYF. The whole variable domain, filled in from reference TRBV7-2 and TRBJ1-3, reads GAGVSQSPSNKVTEKGKDVELRCDPISGHTALYWYRQSLGQGLEFLIYFQGNSAPDKSGLPSDRFSAERTGGSVSTLTIQRTQQEDSAVYLCASGDRVQTAGNTIYFGEGSWLTVV.

The V gene is TRBV28, the J gene TRBJ2-7; D uncertain. The CDR3 length is 13 residues. Trimming pared 3 bases from V and 7 bases from J, leaving 13 bases between. Germline V CDR1 and CDR2: MDHEN, SYDVKM. The CDR3 sequence: CASSFYPEGEQYF. The DNA for the CDR3 is TGTGCCAGCAGTTTTTATCCCGAAGGGGAGCAGTACTTC.

This clonotype is a singleton in its sample. This chain connects TRBV4-3 to TRBJ2-1, with D perhaps matching TRBD2 (5 bases). CDR3 length equals 15 residues. V lost 1 base and J lost 5, with 12 bases in between. Germline CDR1 is LGHNA and CDR2 is YSLEER. CDR3 residues: CASSQGRWGDNEQFF. DNA for the CDR3: TGCGCCAGCAGCCAAGGACGTTGGGGAGACAATGAGCAGTTCTTC.

The V call is TRBV25-1, the J call TRBJ2-1; D not certain. Looked up from germline, CDR1 is MGHDK and CDR2 is SYGVNS. V lost 3 bases to trimming and J lost 2 bases, with 11 bases between them. The CDR3 covers 15 residues. The CDR3, as DNA: TGTGCCAGCAGTGATTCTAGGGCCACCTACAATGAGCAGTTCTTC. This gives the protein CASSDSRATYNEQFF.

V usage is TRBV20-1 and J usage is TRBJ2-7, with 7 bases aligning to TRBD2. From germline, CDR1 is DFQATT and CDR2 SNEGSKA (reference sequence). The CDR3 consists of 14 residues. V lost 0 bases, J lost 5 bases, and 7 bases stayed unmatched. CDR3 loop: CSARDLTSWDEQYF. The CDR3 DNA sequence: TGCAGTGCTAGAGATCTGACTAGCTGGGACGAGCAGTACTTC.